Presented here are 4 T cell receptor beta chains from one specimen sequenced in a study of tumor-infiltrating lymphocytes in localized non-small cell lung cancer. TCRdb's table, derived via immunoSEQ multiplex PCR, lists solely in-frame clones and lacks some. The sample yields 17,000 or so clones, around 80% seen once. Sample: lung tumor tissue. These receptors all stem from a human donor with non-small cell lung cancer.

The V gene is TRBV2, the J gene TRBJ1-4; 10 nucleotides line up with TRBD1. The CDR3 is made up of 14 amino acids. The germline V gene has CDR1 SNHLY and CDR2 FYNNEI. Unmatched junction bases numbered 5, after V lost 7 bases and J lost 6 bases. CDR3 sequence (DNA): TGTGCCAGCACCCCGGGACAGGGGTATGAAAAACTGTTTTTT. Translating it yields CASTPGQGYEKLFF. The full variable domain, with the rest looked up from reference TRBV2 and TRBJ1-4, is EPEVTQTPSHQVTQMGQEVILRCVPISNHLYFYWYRQILGQKVEFLVSFYNNEISEKSEIFDDQFSVERPDGSNFTLKIRSTKLEDSAMYFCASTPGQGYEKLFFGSGTQLSVL.

This clone was seen only once. The rearrangement joins TRBV11-1 to TRBJ2-5; D is uncertain. The length of the CDR3 is 15 residues. Germline values: CDR1 SGHAT, CDR2 FQDESV (reference sequence). Between the trimmed V and J ends, which lost 6 bases and 5 bases, there was a span of 19 bases. CDR3 sequence: CASSSLIRAEETQYF. CDR3 DNA sequence: TGTGCCAGCAGTTCTCTTATTAGGGCAGAGGAGACCCAGTACTTC.

The gene calls are TRBV6-1 and TRBJ1-5, with D possibly matching TRBD1 (5 bases). This CDR3 comprises 13 residues. Germline V gene sequence: CDR1 MNHNS, CDR2 SASEGT. V was shortened by 11 bases and J by 3 bases, with 14 bases between the two germline ends. CDR3 loop: CAGGVQVNQPQHF. The CDR3 DNA reads as TGTGCCGGTGGTGTACAGGTCAATCAGCCCCAGCATTTT.

The J gene is TRBJ1-3, the V gene TRBV11-3, with 9 nucleotides matching TRBD1. With V trimmed by 5 bases and J by 4 bases, 9 bases remained unmatched. This CDR3 contains 16 residues. Germline CDR1 SGHNT, CDR2 YENEEA. The CDR3, as DNA: TGTGCCAGCAGCCCGGGACAGGGAAACCTCGGAAACACCATATATTTT. Protein product: CASSPGQGNLGNTIYF. The entire variable domain, with the rest obtained from reference TRBV11-3 and TRBJ1-3, is as follows: EAGVVQSPRYKIIEKKQPVAFWCNPISGHNTLYWYLQNLGQGPELLIRYENEEAVDDSQLPKDRFSAERLKGVDSTLKIQPAELGDSAVYLCASSPGQGNLGNTIYFGEGSWLTVV.